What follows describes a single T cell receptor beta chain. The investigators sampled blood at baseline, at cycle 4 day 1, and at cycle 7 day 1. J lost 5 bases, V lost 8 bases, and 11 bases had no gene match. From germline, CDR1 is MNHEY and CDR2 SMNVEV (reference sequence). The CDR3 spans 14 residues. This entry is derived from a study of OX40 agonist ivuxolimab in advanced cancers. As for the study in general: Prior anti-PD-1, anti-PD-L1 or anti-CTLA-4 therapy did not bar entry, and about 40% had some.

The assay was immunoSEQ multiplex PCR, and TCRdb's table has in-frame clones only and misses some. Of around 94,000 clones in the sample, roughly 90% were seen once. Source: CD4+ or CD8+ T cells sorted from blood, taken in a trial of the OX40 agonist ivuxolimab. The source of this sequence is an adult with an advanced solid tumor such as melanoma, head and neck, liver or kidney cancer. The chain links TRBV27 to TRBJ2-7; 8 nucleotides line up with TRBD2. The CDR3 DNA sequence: TGTGCCAGCTATAAGTCCGGGGGGGCCAACGAGCAGTACTTC. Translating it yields CASYKSGGANEQYF.